This section outlines one T cell receptor beta chain sequence together with its context. 5'RACE, which relied on constant-segment primers, yielded TCR alpha and TCR beta cDNA libraries carrying sample barcodes and UMIs. MiXCR, applied by TCRdb to the 5' RACE reads, yields one record per CDR3 protein. The top ten hold roughly 13% of the sample, which has about 410,000 distinct CDR3 sequences, 23% seen once. This sample was taken from a study of T-cell memory formation after mild COVID-19. In the study overall: In these data, TCR clusters were largely donor specific.

J lost 4 bases, V lost 5 bases, and 12 bases had no gene match. This CDR3 contains 15 residues. CDR1 is SGHRS, CDR2 YFSETQ, per germline. The source material was PBMCs or a T cell subset sorted from them (not recorded which). V usage is TRBV5-1 and J usage is TRBJ2-7; 7 nucleotides agree with TRBD1. The receptor was derived from an adult woman who had mild COVID-19 (a few samples of this study predate the infection). Cell type and time point are not known. The CDR3 is CASRSDRTGLYEQYF. The CDR3 DNA reads as TGCGCCAGCAGATCCGACAGGACAGGCTTATACGAGCAGTACTTC.